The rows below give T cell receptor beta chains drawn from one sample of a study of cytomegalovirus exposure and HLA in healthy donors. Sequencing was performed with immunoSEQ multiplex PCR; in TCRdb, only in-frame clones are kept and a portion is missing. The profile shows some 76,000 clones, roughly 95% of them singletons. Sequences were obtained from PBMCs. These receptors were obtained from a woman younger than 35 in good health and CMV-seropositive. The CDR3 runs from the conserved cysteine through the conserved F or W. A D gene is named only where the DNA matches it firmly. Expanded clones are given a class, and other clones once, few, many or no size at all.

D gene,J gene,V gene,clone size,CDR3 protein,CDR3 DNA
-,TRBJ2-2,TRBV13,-,CASSSTRTGELFF,TGTGCCAGCAGCTCGACAAGAACCGGGGAGCTGTTTTTT
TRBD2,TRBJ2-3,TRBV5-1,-,CASSSTPVAGATDTQYF,TGCGCCAGCAGCTCCACCCCCGTAGCGGGAGCCACAGATACGCAGTATTTT
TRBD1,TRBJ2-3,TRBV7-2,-,CASSFLTGTLLKSTDTQYF,TGTGCCAGCAGCTTCCTGACAGGGACCCTACTCAAAAGCACAGATACGCAGTATTTT
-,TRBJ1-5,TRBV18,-,CASSERWGELQPQHF,TGTGCCAGCTCAGAAAGGTGGGGCGAGTTGCAGCCCCAGCATTTT
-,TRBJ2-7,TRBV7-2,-,CASSLSRSYEQYF,TGTGCCAGCAGCTTATCGCGATCCTACGAGCAGTACTTC
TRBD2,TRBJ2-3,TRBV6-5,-,CASSSSGTSYADTQYF,TGTGCCAGCAGTTCATCCGGGACTAGTTATGCAGATACGCAGTATTTT
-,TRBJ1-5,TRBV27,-,CASSLRAYLNQPQHF,TGTGCCAGCAGTTTGCGGGCTTACCTGAATCAGCCCCAGCATTTT
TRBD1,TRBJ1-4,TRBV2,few,CASSDGGGLNEKLFF,TGTGCCAGCAGTGATGGAGGGGGCCTGAATGAAAAACTGTTTTTT
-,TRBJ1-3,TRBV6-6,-,CASTGGGNTIYF,TGTGCCAGCACGGGGGGCGGAAACACCATATATTTT
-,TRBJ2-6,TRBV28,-,CASSLLRGLANVLTF,TGTGCCAGCAGTTTACTAAGAGGCCTGGCCAACGTCCTGACTTTC
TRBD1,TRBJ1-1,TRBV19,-,CASSIGHTVQGPAENTEAFF,TGTGCCAGTAGTATAGGCCACACAGTACAGGGGCCCGCCGAGAACACTGAAGCTTTCTTT
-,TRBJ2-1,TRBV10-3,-,CAISESNASNEQFF,TGTGCCATCAGTGAGTCGAACGCGAGCAATGAGCAGTTCTTC
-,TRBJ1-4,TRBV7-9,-,CASSLGGEKLFF,TGTGCCAGCAGCTTAGGAGGTGAAAAACTGTTTTTT
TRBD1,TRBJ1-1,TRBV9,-,CASSRLTGDNTEAFF,TGTGCCAGCAGCCGCCTGACAGGGGACAACACTGAAGCTTTCTTT
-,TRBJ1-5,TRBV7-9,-,CASSLGGGPRQPQHF,TGTGCCAGCAGCTTAGGGGGGGGGCCGAGGCAGCCCCAGCATTTT
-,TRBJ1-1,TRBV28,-,CASTQNTEAFF,TGTGCCAGCACACAGAACACTGAAGCTTTCTTT
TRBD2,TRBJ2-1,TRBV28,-,CASSLLGLAGTDEQFF,TGTGCCAGCAGTTTATTAGGTCTAGCGGGAACGGATGAGCAGTTCTTC
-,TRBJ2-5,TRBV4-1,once,CASSQVDGGSETQYF,TGCGCCAGCAGCCAAGTCGACGGAGGCTCAGAGACCCAGTACTTC
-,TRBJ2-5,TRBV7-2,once,CASSLVTAQETQYF,TGTGCCAGCAGCTTAGTGACAGCTCAAGAGACCCAGTACTTC
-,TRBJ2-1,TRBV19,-,CASSIDRVQGQFF,TGTGCCAGTAGTATTGACCGCGTACAGGGGCAGTTCTTC